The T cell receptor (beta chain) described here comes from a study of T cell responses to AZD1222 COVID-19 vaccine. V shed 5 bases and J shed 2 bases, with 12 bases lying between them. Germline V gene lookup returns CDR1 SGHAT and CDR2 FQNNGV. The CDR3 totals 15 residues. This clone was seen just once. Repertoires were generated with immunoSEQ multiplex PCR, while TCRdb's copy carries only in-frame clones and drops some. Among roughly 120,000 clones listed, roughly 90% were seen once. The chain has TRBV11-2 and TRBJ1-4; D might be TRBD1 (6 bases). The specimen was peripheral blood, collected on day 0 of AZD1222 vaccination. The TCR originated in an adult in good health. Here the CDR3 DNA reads TGTGCCAGCAGCACCCGGACAGCTACTAATGAAAAACTGTTTTTT. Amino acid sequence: CASSTRTATNEKLFF.